Sequencing of this T cell receptor beta chain was carried out in a study of CD8+ T cells in alopecia areata. Whole-study findings and limits: TCR sharing across patients was less clear than in mice, possibly HLA-related.

Trimming removed 5 bases from V and 4 bases from J, with 18 bases in between. The CDR3 consists of 15 residues. CDR1 is GTSNPN and CDR2 is SVGIG in the germline V gene (reference sequence). Following extraction, RNA underwent reverse transcription to cDNA, which served as the sequencing template. The assay was immunoSEQ multiplex PCR, and TCRdb's table has in-frame clones only and misses some. The sample records under 70,000 clones, roughly 57% being singletons. A note on this clone: What it recognizes is unknown.

V is TRBV30 and J is TRBJ2-1; D is tentatively TRBD1 or TRBD2 (5 bases each). The clonotype comes from a human donor with alopecia areata. The sequencing here drew on CD8+ T cells sorted from blood, taken at week 0. CDR3 sequence: CAWGFSGTAYNEQFF. CDR3 nucleotide sequence: TGTGCCTGGGGGTTTTCCGGGACGGCATACAATGAGCAGTTCTTC.